This is a list of T cell receptor beta chains from one sample in a study of cytomegalovirus exposure and HLA in healthy donors. The assay was immunoSEQ multiplex PCR, and TCRdb's table has in-frame clones only and misses some. The sample has tens of thousands of clones, 60% to 80% seen once. Source material: PBMCs. The receptor set was obtained from a man aged 55 to 69 in good health and CMV-seropositive. Each CDR3 is given with its conserved first and last residue. The D gene is left open where the match is weak.

v_gene,d_gene,j_gene,CDR3aa,CDR3nt
TRBV4-2,TRBD1,TRBJ1-2,CASSQDKQGFGYTF,TGTGCCAGCAGCCAAGATAAACAGGGGTTTGGCTACACCTTC
TRBV7-9,-,TRBJ1-2,CASSLDLGAGYGYTF,TGTGCCAGCAGCTTAGACCTGGGGGCCGGGTATGGCTACACCTTC
TRBV19,-,TRBJ1-5,CASSMTANQPQHF,TGTGCCAGTAGTATGACAGCGAATCAGCCCCAGCATTTT
TRBV11-3,TRBD2,TRBJ2-1,CASSSPGLAEQFF,TGTGCCAGCAGCTCCCCGGGACTAGCAGAGCAGTTCTTC
TRBV7-9,-,TRBJ1-5,CAPNGDQPQHF,TGTGCCCCCAACGGGGATCAGCCCCAGCATTTT
TRBV9,-,TRBJ1-3,CASTGQAGNTIYF,TGTGCCAGCACAGGGCAAGCTGGAAACACCATATATTTT
TRBV27,TRBD2,TRBJ2-1,CASSLLGGPGEQFF,TGTGCCAGCAGTTTGCTGGGAGGGCCTGGTGAGCAGTTCTTC
TRBV5-5,-,TRBJ1-2,CASSLVRGEDGYTF,TGTGCCAGCAGCTTGGTTCGGGGTGAAGATGGCTACACCTTC
TRBV7-9,-,TRBJ2-4,CARQGSASQEVRAKNIQYF,TGTGCCAGACAGGGTTCCGCGAGCCAGGAAGTGCGAGCCAAAAACATTCAGTACTTC
TRBV4-1,-,TRBJ2-1,CASSQDGARSYNEQFF,TGCGCCAGCAGCCAAGACGGCGCTCGGAGCTACAATGAGCAGTTCTTC
TRBV7-8,TRBD1,TRBJ2-1,CASSGRQGGEQFF,TGTGCCAGCAGCGGGAGACAGGGGGGCGAGCAGTTCTTC
TRBV4-1,-,TRBJ1-1,CASSQEVRATNTEAFF,TGCGCCAGCAGCCAAGAAGTCAGGGCGACGAACACTGAAGCTTTCTTT
TRBV13,TRBD2,TRBJ2-7,CASSLPSGSEQYF,TGTGCCAGCAGCTTACCGAGCGGGAGCGAGCAGTACTTC
TRBV18,-,TRBJ2-3,CASSPRSPADTQYF,TGTGCCAGCTCACCACGGAGCCCGGCAGATACGCAGTATTTT
TRBV7-9,-,TRBJ2-7,CASSFGPDEQYF,TGTGCCAGCAGCTTTGGGCCCGACGAGCAGTACTTC
TRBV5-4,TRBD1,TRBJ2-1,CASARTGGNEQFF,TGTGCCAGCGCAAGGACAGGGGGCAATGAGCAGTTCTTC